A selection of T cell receptor beta chains follows, all from one sample in a study of shared clonotypes between healthy human individuals. Generated by immunoSEQ multiplex PCR, the TCRdb table keeps only in-frame clones and is missing some. The data contain about 2 million clones, just under 95% of them singletons. The sample was naive CD8+ T cells sorted from blood. The source is a man in his late teens or twenties in good health. The CDR3 runs from the conserved cysteine through the conserved F or W. A D gene is named only where the DNA matches it firmly. Size tells how often a clone was seen (once, few, many) or the class of an expanded clone, and some rows leave it out.

CDR3aa | CDR3nt | v_gene | d_gene | abundance | j_gene
CASSPDGSSYEQYF | TGCGCCAGCAGCCCCGACGGGAGCTCCTACGAGCAGTACTTC | TRBV4-1 | . | few | TRBJ2-7
CAIGSRASPVYEQYF | TGTGCCATCGGGTCGAGGGCTAGCCCGGTCTACGAGCAGTACTTC | TRBV10-3 | . | . | TRBJ2-7
CASSQVSAYEQYF | TGCGCCAGCAGCCAAGTCTCCGCGTACGAGCAGTACTTC | TRBV4-1 | . | . | TRBJ2-7
CASSYVAGSTDTQYF | TGTGCCAGCAGTTACGTGGCAGGGAGCACAGATACGCAGTATTTT | TRBV6-5 | . | . | TRBJ2-3
CSVYPAGDTEDEQYF | TGCAGCGTCTACCCCGCGGGGGACACCGAAGACGAGCAGTACTTC | TRBV29-1 | . | once | TRBJ2-7
CASSAGGNYEQYF | TGTGCCAGCAGTGCGGGGGGCAATTACGAGCAGTACTTC | TRBV27 | TRBD2 | . | TRBJ2-7
CASSLLVRTDTQYF | TGTGCCAGCAGCCTACTAGTGCGCACAGATACGCAGTATTTT | TRBV7-2 | . | . | TRBJ2-3
CASSLEGVGNSPLHF | TGCGCCAGCAGCTTGGAGGGGGTCGGGAATTCACCCCTCCACTTT | TRBV5-1 | . | . | TRBJ1-6
CASSLRTGGNTDTQYF | TGCGCCAGCAGCCTTCGAACAGGGGGCAACACAGATACGCAGTATTTT | TRBV4-1 | TRBD1 | . | TRBJ2-3
CASSIWEGRDYEQYF | TGTGCCAGCAGTATCTGGGAGGGTAGGGACTACGAGCAGTACTTC | TRBV6-5 | TRBD2 | . | TRBJ2-7
CASSLRTAEGYTF | TGTGCCAGCAGTTTAAGGACAGCGGAGGGCTACACCTTC | TRBV28 | . | . | TRBJ1-2
CAWSAERESSNEQFF | TGTGCCTGGAGTGCGGAGCGGGAGTCGAGCAATGAGCAGTTCTTC | TRBV30 | TRBD2 | . | TRBJ2-1
CASSQDSRGDPDTQYF | TGCGCCAGCAGCCAAGATTCGAGGGGGGATCCAGATACGCAGTATTTT | TRBV4-1 | . | once | TRBJ2-3
CASSRDRQDVYTF | TGTGCCAGCAGTCGGGACCGCCAGGACGTCTACACCTTC | TRBV6-5 | . | . | TRBJ1-2
CASSGRLAGLQETQYF | TGTGCCAGCAGTGGAAGACTAGCGGGGTTACAAGAGACCCAGTACTTC | TRBV2 | TRBD2 | . | TRBJ2-5
CASSLEGGPYGYTF | TGTGCCAGCAGCTTAGAAGGGGGACCCTATGGCTACACCTTC | TRBV7-9 | . | . | TRBJ1-2
CASSLLRPTGPTGELFF | TGTGCCAGCAGTTTATTAAGGCCGACAGGGCCGACCGGGGAGCTGTTTTTT | TRBV27 | TRBD1 | . | TRBJ2-2
CSVVKDSYEQYF | TGCAGCGTTGTAAAGGATTCCTACGAGCAGTACTTC | TRBV29-1 | . | . | TRBJ2-7
CASSYGQGHEKLFF | TGTGCCAGCAGTTACGGACAGGGCCATGAAAAACTGTTTTTT | TRBV6-5 | TRBD1 | . | TRBJ1-4
CASSLGGLDYGYTF | TGTGCCAGCAGTTTGGGAGGGTTGGACTATGGCTACACCTTC | TRBV27 | . | . | TRBJ1-2
CASSPRGTAGEQYF | TGCGCCAGCAGCCCTCGGGGCACCGCCGGCGAGCAGTACTTC | TRBV5-1 | . | . | TRBJ2-7
CATPLVGIQETQYF | TGTGCCACCCCTCTCGTGGGTATCCAAGAGACCCAGTACTTC | TRBV5-3 | . | . | TRBJ2-5
CASSLDGNTIYF | TGCGCCAGCAGCTTGGATGGAAACACCATATATTTT | TRBV5-1 | . | once | TRBJ1-3
CARSPGTENEKLFF | TGTGCCCGCTCACCGGGAACGGAGAATGAAAAACTGTTTTTT | TRBV18 | . | . | TRBJ1-4
CASSPGGSTYEQYF | TGTGCCAGCAGCCCTGGCGGGAGCACCTACGAGCAGTACTTC | TRBV5-6 | TRBD2 | . | TRBJ2-7
CASSERLGDSSTDTQYF | TGTGCCAGCAGTGAACGTCTTGGGGACAGCAGCACAGATACGCAGTATTTT | TRBV6-1 | TRBD1 | . | TRBJ2-3
CASSGEPYEQYF | TGCGCCAGCAGTGGAGAACCCTACGAGCAGTACTTC | TRBV10-2 | . | . | TRBJ2-7
CASSLGVSYSYNEQFF | TGTGCCAGCAGCTTAGGTGTCAGCTACTCCTACAATGAGCAGTTCTTC | TRBV11-2 | . | . | TRBJ2-1
CASSEVDGGEQYF | TGTGCCAGCAGTGAAGTAGACGGCGGAGAGCAGTACTTC | TRBV6-1 | . | . | TRBJ2-7
CASSPWQGAQETQYF | TGCGCCAGCAGCCCCTGGCAGGGGGCCCAAGAGACCCAGTACTTC | TRBV5-1 | TRBD1 | . | TRBJ2-5
CASSFGQGALEQYF | TGTGCCAGCAGCTTCGGACAGGGGGCTCTCGAGCAGTACTTC | TRBV5-6 | TRBD1 | . | TRBJ2-7
CASTLVAGYEQYF | TGTGCCAGCACCTTGGTGGCGGGCTACGAGCAGTACTTC | TRBV27 | . | . | TRBJ2-7
CASSDPGLAGGPTF | TGTGCCAGCAGCGATCCAGGACTAGCGGGAGGACCTACCTTC | TRBV7-2 | TRBD2 | . | TRBJ2-7
CASGLAGGAIETQYF | TGTGCCTCAGGACTAGCGGGAGGGGCTATAGAGACCCAGTACTTC | TRBV30 | TRBD2 | . | TRBJ2-5
CASSLGFRGTSLEQYF | TGTGCCAGCAGCTTAGGGTTCCGGGGAACCTCCCTCGAGCAGTACTTC | TRBV7-2 | . | . | TRBJ2-7
CASSSTSGAYEQYF | TGTGCCAGCAGCTCGACTAGCGGAGCCTACGAGCAGTACTTC | TRBV7-9 | TRBD2 | . | TRBJ2-7
CASSLFSGGVGTDTQYF | TGTGCCAGCAGCCTCTTTAGCGGGGGGGTGGGCACAGATACGCAGTATTTT | TRBV9 | TRBD2 | . | TRBJ2-3
CASSLQGASTEAFF | TGTGCCAGCAGTTTACAGGGGGCGAGCACTGAAGCTTTCTTT | TRBV2 | TRBD1 | . | TRBJ1-1
CASSSREQGAVSYTF | TGTGCCAGCAGCTCAAGGGAACAGGGGGCGGTGAGCTACACCTTC | TRBV4-2 | TRBD1 | . | TRBJ1-2
CASSEWTGGMNTEAFF | TGTGCCAGCAGTGAATGGACAGGGGGAATGAACACTGAAGCTTTCTTT | TRBV25-1 | TRBD1 | . | TRBJ1-1
CTSSAWRGGHADTQYF | TGCACCAGCAGCGCTTGGCGGGGGGGCCATGCAGATACGCAGTATTTT | TRBV1 | . | . | TRBJ2-3
CASSPGNADTQYF | TGCGCCAGCAGCCCAGGAAACGCAGATACGCAGTATTTT | TRBV4-1 | . | . | TRBJ2-3
CASSLLNSYQETQYF | TGTGCCAGCAGCTTACTTAACAGTTATCAAGAGACCCAGTACTTC | TRBV11-2 | . | once | TRBJ2-5
CASSVTDTEAFF | TGCGCCAGCAGTGTTACAGACACTGAAGCTTTCTTT | TRBV10-2 | . | . | TRBJ1-1
CASSYSAVGEQYF | TGTGCCAGCAGTTACTCGGCCGTCGGCGAGCAGTACTTC | TRBV6-5 | . | . | TRBJ2-7